The TCR beta chain under discussion was sequenced for a study of blood T cell repertoires in COVID-19. Overall study: The study drew acute and convalescent COVID-19 samples from the United States, Italy and Spain. From T cells, B-cell-depleted T cells, or PBMCs came the material, which was cDNA or gDNA.

The germline gives CDR1 SGHNT, CDR2 YYREEE (reference sequence). Unmatched junction bases numbered 4, after V lost 2 bases and J lost 5 bases. The length of the CDR3 is 14 residues. In the original processing: Amplification with reference gene primers provided the estimates of nucleated cell counts. The repertoire was sequenced with immunoSEQ multiplex PCR; TCRdb's copy has only in-frame clones and lacks some. That table is the source of V, J and clone size, and D and trimming were worked out from the DNA. Of over 55,000 clones listed, around 82% were seen once; the top ten hold approximately 8.8%. What was sequenced was peripheral blood. V usage is TRBV5-4 and J usage is TRBJ1-5; 7 positions match TRBD1. The clonotype was recovered from a man aged 50-60 years with active COVID-19. In DNA form, the CDR3 reads TGTGCCAGCAGCTTCACAGGGGCGGATCAGCCCCAGCATTTT. Its translation: CASSFTGADQPQHF.